A selection of T cell receptor beta chains follows, all from one sample in a study of vaccination and CD4 T cells after COVID-19. Via MiXCR, TCRdb re-called the PCR reads, giving one row per CDR3 protein. The sample gives about 9,200 distinct CDR3 sequences, less than 35% of which show up once; 8.3% is in the top ten. No antigens are known for them. The sequencing input was CD4+ T cells from blood, cultured in vitro. Every receptor here comes from a human donor in good health. CDR3s include the opening cysteine and the closing phenylalanine or tryptophan. D genes are given only for firm matches. Clone size, where shown, is once, few, many, or a class for clones that have expanded.

TRBV20-1	NA	TRBJ2-3	few	TGCAGTGCTAGAAGGGCAGGGGGCACAGATACGCAGTATTTT	CSARRAGGTDTQYF
TRBV20-1	NA	TRBJ1-2	medium-sized	TGCAGTGCTCCGGTCCGTCTTGGCTACACCTTC	CSAPVRLGYTF
TRBV21-1	NA	TRBJ1-5	NA	TGTGCCACCACCAGGGCCAGGGTTGGAAAGAATCAGCCCCAGCATTTT	CATTRARVGKNQPQHF
TRBV5-4	NA	TRBJ2-5	few	TGTGCCAGCAGCTTCCGGAGGGACCAAGAGACCCAGTACTTC	CASSFRRDQETQYF
TRBV7-7	NA	TRBJ2-7	few	TGTGCTAGCAGCCCGGTAACAGGTTCCTACGAGCAGTACTTC	CASSPVTGSYEQYF
TRBV6-5	TRBD1	TRBJ1-6	few	TGTGCCAGCAGTTACGCGGGAGGAGGACAGGGGGCCGGGACACCCCTCCACTTT	CASSYAGGGQGAGTPLHF
TRBV6-2/TRBV6-3	NA	TRBJ2-2	NA	TGTGCCAGCCTTCTCGGCGGTACGAACACCGGGGAGCTGTTTTTT	CASLLGGTNTGELFF
TRBV20-1	TRBD1	TRBJ1-2	medium-sized	TGCAGTGCCCCCGGGGGACAGGGAGGGGCTAACTATGGCTACACCTTC	CSAPGGQGGANYGYTF
TRBV2	TRBD1	TRBJ2-5	few	TGTGCCAGCGGGAGGACAGGGGGCATGTCAGCCCAGTACTTC	CASGRTGGMSAQYF
TRBV20-1	TRBD2	TRBJ2-1	NA	TGCAGTGCTCCCCGCGGGAGGGAGTTCTTC	CSAPRGREFF
TRBV6-1	NA	TRBJ2-7	NA	TGTGCCAGCAGTGTGGGGAGCGAGCAGTACTTC	CASSVGSEQYF
TRBV28	TRBD1	TRBJ1-5	NA	TGTGCCAGCAGTTTATACAGGGGAGGTCAGCCCCAGCATTTT	CASSLYRGGQPQHF
TRBV2	NA	TRBJ2-1	NA	TGTGCCAGCAGTGATAACCTGGTATTTGGCAATGAGCAGTTCTTC	CASSDNLVFGNEQFF
TRBV9	NA	TRBJ2-5	NA	TGTGCCAGCAGCGTAGACAGAAACCAAGAGACCCAGTACTTC	CASSVDRNQETQYF
TRBV19	NA	TRBJ2-7	NA	TGTGCCAGTAGTCGGAGGCAGGGTACCTACGAGCAGTACTTC	CASSRRQGTYEQYF
TRBV4-1	NA	TRBJ1-5	NA	TGCGCCAGCAGCCAAGACAGCCCTCAGCCCCAGCATTTT	CASSQDSPQPQHF
TRBV6-1	NA	TRBJ2-1	few	TGTGCCAGCATGCGGGATAGCGGCAGCTCCTACAATGAGCAGTTCTTC	CASMRDSGSSYNEQFF
TRBV10-3	TRBD2	TRBJ2-7	NA	TGTGCCATCAGTGAGGAGGCTAGCGGGAGAAACGAGCAGTACTTC	CAISEEASGRNEQYF
TRBV20-1	TRBD1	TRBJ2-7	NA	TGCAGTGTTAGAGGGGGCGGCTACGAGCAGTACTTC	CSVRGGGYEQYF
TRBV7-6	TRBD2	TRBJ2-3	NA	TGTGCCAGCAGCCCCGCTGTCGGGAGGGCCCCAGATACGCAGTATTTT	CASSPAVGRAPDTQYF
TRBV18	TRBD1	TRBJ2-7	NA	TGTGCCAGCTCACCCCGACAGGGTCCCCACGAGCAGTACTTC	CASSPRQGPHEQYF
TRBV6-1	TRBD2	TRBJ2-7	NA	TGTGCCAGCAGTCCGAGCGGGAAGGGCTACGAGCAGTACTTC	CASSPSGKGYEQYF
TRBV6-4	TRBD2	TRBJ2-1	few	TGTGCCACCTCGCTGCGGGAGGGCTATGAGCAGTTCTTC	CATSLREGYEQFF
TRBV20-1	NA	TRBJ1-1	few	TGCAGTGCTAGGAAGGATCCGAACACTGAAGCTTTCTTT	CSARKDPNTEAFF
TRBV20-1	NA	TRBJ1-2	few	TGCAGTGCTAGAAAGGGGGCTAACTATGGCTACACCTTC	CSARKGANYGYTF
TRBV20-1	NA	TRBJ2-7	NA	TGCAGTGCTCCCCGGAGGCAGGGGCCTGGCGAGCAGTACTTC	CSAPRRQGPGEQYF
TRBV27	NA	TRBJ1-2	NA	TGTGCCAGCAGTTATGCCGCTAACTATGGCTACACCTTC	CASSYAANYGYTF
TRBV7-2	TRBD1	TRBJ2-7	medium-sized	TGTGCCAGCAGCCGGGACAGAACCTACGAGCAGTACTTC	CASSRDRTYEQYF
TRBV29-1	NA	TRBJ1-2	once	TGCAGCGTTCAGACAGTTAACTATGGCTACACCTTC	CSVQTVNYGYTF
TRBV5-4	NA	TRBJ1-1	NA	TGTGCCAGCAGCGCAGTACGAGGGATGAACACTGAAGCTTTCTTT	CASSAVRGMNTEAFF
TRBV20-1	TRBD1	TRBJ2-5	few	TGCAGTGCATACCCCCGGACAGGGGGAGAGACCCAGTACTTC	CSAYPRTGGETQYF
TRBV6-1	NA	TRBJ2-7	few	TGTGCCAGCAGTACCCCCAGGGAGCAGTACTTC	CASSTPREQYF
TRBV28	NA	TRBJ2-7	NA	TGTGCCAGCATAACCGGGACTGGCCACTCCTACGAGCAGTACTTC	CASITGTGHSYEQYF
TRBV20-1	NA	TRBJ1-1	few	TGCAGTGTGCCCAGCAGGGGCGCGCGGTCTGAAGCTTTCTTT	CSVPSRGARSEAFF
TRBV6-1	NA	TRBJ1-5	NA	TGTGCCAGCAGCAAGACAGGTCCTGGTCAGCCCCAGCATTTT	CASSKTGPGQPQHF
TRBV20-1	NA	TRBJ2-7	NA	TGCAGTGCTAGGAGGGTTTTCTACGAGCAGTACTTC	CSARRVFYEQYF
TRBV6-1	NA	TRBJ2-7	few	TGTGCCACGGTCATCCAATTCCCCTACGAGCAGTACTTC	CATVIQFPYEQYF